The 3 T cell receptor beta chains listed next were all sequenced from one sample in a study of TIL therapy for anti-PD-1-resistant metastatic lung cancer. This was the immunoSEQ v3 assay. Libraries were prepared by immunoSEQ multiplex PCR; TCRdb keeps only in-frame clonotypes and omits some of them. The sample shows about 16,000 clones, over 65% of them seen only once. Time point indicated: pre-treatment sample, taken before nivolumab and TIL therapy. The sample in question was blood, obtained at baseline. Receptor source: a person aged 25-85 years with non-small cell lung cancer.

V is TRBV9 and J is TRBJ2-7; D gene uncertain. Germline values: CDR1 SGDLS, CDR2 YYNGEE. V was shortened by 1 base and J by 0 bases, with 8 bases between the two germline ends. The CDR3 totals 14 residues. CDR3 region: CASSVYSNSYEQYF. The CDR3 coding sequence is TGTGCCAGCAGCGTATACAGTAACTCCTACGAGCAGTACTTC.

The CDR3 spells CASELEGLGEKLFF. In DNA form, the CDR3 reads TGTGCCAGCGAGTTAGAAGGGTTGGGTGAAAAACTGTTTTTT. The J gene is TRBJ1-4, the V gene TRBV6-1; no reliable D call. The germline V gene has CDR1 MNHNS and CDR2 SASEGT. The germline V and J ends were trimmed by 8 bases and 7 bases, with 17 bases remaining between them. The CDR3 runs 14 residues.

The rearrangement links TRBV7-3 to TRBJ2-3, with TRBD2 matching over 10 bases. V lost 1 base, J lost 1 base, and 5 bases stayed unmatched. The CDR3 covers 17 residues. Germline V lookup: CDR1 SGHTA, CDR2 FQGTGA. The CDR3, as DNA: TGTGCCAGCAGCTTAAGAGCGGGGGGGCCGGGCACAGATACGCAGTATTTT. This encodes CASSLRAGGPGTDTQYF.